This TCR beta chain stems from a study of molecular identifiers for immune sequencing clone quantification (dated by TCRdb to about 2018). Looking at the study overall: In a replicate experiment, RNA from about 21,000 or 97,000 naive CD8 T cells was split into five aliquots, four of which were sequenced. The study was a methods study using CD8 T cells to benchmark molecular-identifier clustering-based TCR repertoire sequencing (MIDCIRS) and TCR RNA copy counting. Study-level results and caveats: Without barcode sub-clustering, chimeric consensus sequences inflated TCR diversity; chimeras reached as high as 47%. Spiked-in Jurkat TCR RNA equal to a single cell's worth was reported to be detectable even within 1,100,000 naive CD8 T cells. Identical TCR molecules sharing a barcode could cause highly expanded clone sizes to be underestimated. The naive libraries included spiked-in Jurkat TCR RNA (10 copies' worth), and this RNA is not part of the donor repertoire. Clones above 20 RNA copies held over 98% of molecules in CMV-specific effector cells but under 1% in naive cells. Modeling gave around 3 recovered TCR RNA copies per cell versus about 10 by digital PCR, implying about 30% capture efficiency.

Library creation used PCR. Instrument used: NextSeq 500. Bulk TCR libraries were made following a previously described method, with the TCR primers given in Table S5. Total RNA was purified with the Qiagen AllPrep DNA/RNA kit. Reads from multiple sequencing runs of the same library were pooled before analysis. From the authors' description of their analysis: Reads were retained only if an exact TCR constant sequence was present, and the retained reads were trimmed to 150 nt and grouped according to their 12-nt molecular barcodes. Reads inside each barcode group were sub-clustered using a 15% Levenshtein threshold, and a quality-weighted consensus sequence was constructed for each RNA molecule. Non-functional sequences were removed, as were lower-count sequences one edit away from another. Based on a fit of two negative binomial distributions, barcode sub-clusters having less than 20% of the maximum read count were discarded. TCRdb passed the public sequencing reads through fastp at Q25 and MiXCR, retaining productive beta sequences. Each record represents a unique CDR3 protein, reported with the most common genes and DNA among its rows. The authors' filters were not applied to this entry. Across this sample there are about 510,000 distinct CDR3 sequences, with about 26% seen only once. The top ten clonotypes cover under 0.85% of the sample.

Comment on this clonotype: Its antigen has not been determined. One end of the junction fails to match germline, which may point to a read error.

Libraries of naive CD8 T cells were built from anywhere between about 17,000 and 1,000,000 sorted cells, with 10%, 30% or 50% of the purified RNA used. On a BD FACSAria II, naive CD8 T cells were FACS-sorted as CD8+CD4-CCR7+CD45RA+ and collected into RLT Plus buffer. To test detection sensitivity, Jurkat RNA equal to some 11 TCR copies was added to samples of roughly 18,000-1,100,000 naive CD8 T cells. Enrichment of CD8 T cells was done with RosetteSep CD8+ T Cell Enrichment Cocktail plus Ficoll-Paque, and ACK red cell lysis came afterward. The CDR3, cysteine through phenylalanine, is 14 amino acids long. The CDR3 DNA has 42 bases and is translated from base 1. Reading the germline V gene (reference sequence) gives CDR1 MNHEY and CDR2 SMNVEV.

Sequences were obtained from naive CD8+ T cells from blood, with Jurkat cell RNA spiked in. The cell subset or site label corresponds to: FACS-sorted CD8+CD4-CCR7+CD45RA+ naive T cells. The sequence was collected from a human donor in good health. Some libraries in this study had Jurkat cell RNA spiked in. Rearrangement joined TRBV27 to TRBJ1-5, with the D gene call left open. The DNA reads TGTGCCGGCAGTTCCCTAGGACCCAATCAGCCCCAGCATTTT. This encodes CAGSSLGPNQPQHF.